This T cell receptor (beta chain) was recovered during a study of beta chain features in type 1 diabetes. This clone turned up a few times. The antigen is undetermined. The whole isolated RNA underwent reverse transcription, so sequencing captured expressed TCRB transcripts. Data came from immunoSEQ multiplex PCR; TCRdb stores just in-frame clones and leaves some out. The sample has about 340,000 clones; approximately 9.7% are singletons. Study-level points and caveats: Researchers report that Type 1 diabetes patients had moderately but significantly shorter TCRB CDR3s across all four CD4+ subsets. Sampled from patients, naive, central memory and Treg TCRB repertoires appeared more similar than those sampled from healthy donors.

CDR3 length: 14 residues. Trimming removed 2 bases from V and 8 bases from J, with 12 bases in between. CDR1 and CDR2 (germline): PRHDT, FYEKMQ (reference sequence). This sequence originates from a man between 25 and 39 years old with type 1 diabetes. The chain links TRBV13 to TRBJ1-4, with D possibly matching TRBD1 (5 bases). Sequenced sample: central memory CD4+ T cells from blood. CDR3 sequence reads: CASSLRDGDEKLFF. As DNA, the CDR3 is TGTGCCAGCAGCTTAAGGGACGGCGACGAAAAACTGTTTTTT.